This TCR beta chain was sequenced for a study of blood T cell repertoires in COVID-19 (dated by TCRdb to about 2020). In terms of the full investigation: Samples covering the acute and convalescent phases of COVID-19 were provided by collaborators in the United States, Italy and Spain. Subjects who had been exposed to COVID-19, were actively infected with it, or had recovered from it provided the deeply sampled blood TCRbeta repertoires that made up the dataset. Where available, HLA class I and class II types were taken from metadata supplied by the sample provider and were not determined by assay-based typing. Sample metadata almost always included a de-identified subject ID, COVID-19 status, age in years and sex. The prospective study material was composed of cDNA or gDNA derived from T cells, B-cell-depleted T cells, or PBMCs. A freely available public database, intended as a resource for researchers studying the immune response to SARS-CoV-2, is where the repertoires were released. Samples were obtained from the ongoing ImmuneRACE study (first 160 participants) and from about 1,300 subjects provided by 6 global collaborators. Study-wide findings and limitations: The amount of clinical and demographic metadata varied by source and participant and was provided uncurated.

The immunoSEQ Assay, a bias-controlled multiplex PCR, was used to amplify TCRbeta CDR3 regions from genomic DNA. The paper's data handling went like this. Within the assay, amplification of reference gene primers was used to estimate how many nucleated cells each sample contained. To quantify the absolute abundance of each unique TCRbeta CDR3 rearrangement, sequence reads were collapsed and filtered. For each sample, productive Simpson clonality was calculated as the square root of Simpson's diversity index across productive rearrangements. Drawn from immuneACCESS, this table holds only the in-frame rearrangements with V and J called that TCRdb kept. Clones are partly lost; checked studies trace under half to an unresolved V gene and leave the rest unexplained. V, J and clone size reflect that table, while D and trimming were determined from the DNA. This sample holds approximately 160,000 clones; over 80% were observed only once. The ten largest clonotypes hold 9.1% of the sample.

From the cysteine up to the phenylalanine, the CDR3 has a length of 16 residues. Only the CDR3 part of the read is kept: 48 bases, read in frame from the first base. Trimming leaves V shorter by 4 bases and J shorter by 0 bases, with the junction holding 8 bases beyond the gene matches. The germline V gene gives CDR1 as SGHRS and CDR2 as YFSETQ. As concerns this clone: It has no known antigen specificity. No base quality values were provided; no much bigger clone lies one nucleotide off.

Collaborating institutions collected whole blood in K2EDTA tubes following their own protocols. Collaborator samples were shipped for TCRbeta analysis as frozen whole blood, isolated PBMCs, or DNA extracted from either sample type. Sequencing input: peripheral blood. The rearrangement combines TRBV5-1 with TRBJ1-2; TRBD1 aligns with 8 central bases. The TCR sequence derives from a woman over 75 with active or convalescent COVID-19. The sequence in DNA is TGCGCCAGCAGCCCAGGGACAGGCACCACTAACTATGGCTACACCTTC. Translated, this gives CASSPGTGTTNYGYTF.